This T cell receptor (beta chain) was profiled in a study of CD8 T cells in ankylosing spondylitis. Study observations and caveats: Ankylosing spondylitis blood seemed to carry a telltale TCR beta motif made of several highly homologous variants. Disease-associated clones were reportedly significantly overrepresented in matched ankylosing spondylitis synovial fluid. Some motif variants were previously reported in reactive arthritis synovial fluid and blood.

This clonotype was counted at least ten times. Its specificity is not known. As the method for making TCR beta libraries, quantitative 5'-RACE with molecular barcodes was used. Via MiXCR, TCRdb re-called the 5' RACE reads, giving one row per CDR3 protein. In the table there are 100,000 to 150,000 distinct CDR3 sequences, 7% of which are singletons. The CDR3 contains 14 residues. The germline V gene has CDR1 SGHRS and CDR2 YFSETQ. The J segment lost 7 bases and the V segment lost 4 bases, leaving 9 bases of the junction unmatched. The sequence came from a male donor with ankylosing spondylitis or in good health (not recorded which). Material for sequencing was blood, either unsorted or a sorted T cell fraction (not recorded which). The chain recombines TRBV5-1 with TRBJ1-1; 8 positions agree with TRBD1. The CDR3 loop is CASSPRTGKGEAFF. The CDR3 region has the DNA TGCGCCAGCAGCCCCCGGACAGGGAAGGGTGAAGCTTTCTTT.